This T cell receptor (beta chain) derives from a study of T cell responses to AZD1222 COVID-19 vaccine. Study summary: Whether given at about 4 or about 12 weeks, second doses were pooled.

General study findings and limits: Seropositive at baseline were only six AZD1222 recipients. A mostly white British donor set with more females was recruited, and clonal diversity was possibly underestimated.

Remarks on this clone: Its antigen remains unknown.

Clones were read by immunoSEQ multiplex PCR, and TCRdb kept only the in-frame ones, dropping some. The sample lists roughly 130,000 clones, 80% to 95% seen once, with around 2.8% in the top ten. CDR1 is SGHVS and CDR2 is FQNEAQ in the germline V gene. The CDR3 has 16 amino acids. Trimming pared 1 base from V and 6 bases from J, leaving 17 bases between. The specimen was peripheral blood, collected on day 0 of AZD1222 vaccination. This rearrangement joins TRBV7-8 to TRBJ2-3; the D gene is possibly TRBD2 (7 bases). This sequence was found in an adult in good health. DNA for the CDR3: TGTGCCAGCAGCTTAGAGGGCGGGGGCCCCTCGGATACGCAGTATTTT. Translation: CASSLEGGGPSDTQYF.